Here is one T cell receptor beta chain with its context. Its specificity is unknown. These data belong to a study of shared clonotypes between healthy human individuals. Turning to the study itself: The plates for each donor numbered three CD4 naive, three CD4 memory, two CD8 naive and one CD8 memory. Study conclusions and caveats: The study found approximately 5% of naive CD4 clonotypes shared across a handful of donors.

The V gene lost 4 bases and the J gene lost 5 bases, with 15 bases spanning the gap. Germline loops: CDR1 LGHNA, CDR2 YNFKEQ. The CDR3 has 15 amino acids. Deep level was the assay's run setting. Some clones are missing from TCRdb's copy, which holds only in-frame ones; the method was immunoSEQ multiplex PCR. The table lists 650,000 to 750,000 clones, roughly 70% of them singletons. V usage is TRBV4-2 and J usage is TRBJ1-3; D perhaps matches TRBD1 (5 bases). The sequenced sample was memory CD4+ T cells sorted from blood. Subset defined: CD45RA-negative fraction. The origin of this receptor is a woman aged 30 to 39 in good health. CDR3 coding DNA: TGTGCCAGCAGCCTTCCTTGGACACCCCGAAACACCATATATTTT. Its translation is CASSLPWTPRNTIYF.